This TCR beta chain came from a study of blood T cell repertoires in COVID-19. Authors' data handling: For nucleated cells, counts were estimated from reference gene primer amplification. The data were produced by immunoSEQ multiplex PCR, yet TCRdb's version contains in-frame clones alone and is incomplete. From that table come the V and J calls and clone size; the DNA was used to work out D and trimming. The table has around 70,000 clones, around 70% seen once. The CDR3 contains 15 residues. From germline, CDR1 is SGDLS and CDR2 YYNGEE. The ends were cut back, 5 bases at V and 2 bases at J, with 11 bases in the middle.

The sample comprised peripheral blood. The receptor's source is a man aged 65-85 years with acute or convalescent COVID-19. The chain links TRBV9 to TRBJ2-6, with a possible D match to TRBD1 (5 bases). As DNA, the CDR3 is TGTGCCAGCAGGTCAGGGATAACTGGGGCCAACGTCCTGACTTTC. This sequence encodes CASRSGITGANVLTF.